The 6 T cell receptor beta chains presented below share a single source sample, sequenced in a study of regulatory T cells in long-lasting Graves disease. Time point in this sample: persistent/refractory GD, antithyroid drugs over 5 years with positive TRAb. RNA isolated from PBMCs was used to make the TCR library. Both iRepertoire HTBI primers and Arm-PCR of CDR3 regions were used to build the TCR beta libraries. TCRdb independently ran MiXCR on the multiplex PCR reads; one entry per CDR3 protein. This table has 420,000 or so distinct CDR3 sequences, about a quarter appearing once. Source: peripheral blood mononuclear cells (PBMCs), taken when the disease was refractory, from a patient treated with antithyroid drugs. These receptors all come from a female donor with Graves disease.

This chain uses TRBV29-1 with TRBJ1-1; 9 bases match TRBD1. Germline CDR1 reads SQVTM; CDR2 reads ANQGSEA. J lost 6 bases, V lost 7 bases, and 9 bases had no gene match. The CDR3 is 13 amino acids. This CDR3 reads CSARTGEKSEAFF. CDR3 DNA: TGCAGCGCCCGGACAGGGGAAAAATCTGAAGCTTTCTTT.

This clonotype has just a few counts. V gene TRBV19 combines with J gene TRBJ2-3; D ambiguous. The V and J ends lost 8 bases and 6 bases respectively, with 9 bases between them. The germline gives CDR1 LNHDA, CDR2 SQIVND (reference sequence). The CDR3 has 11 amino acids. Written as DNA, the CDR3 is TGTGCCAGTGAACTCTCGGATACGCAGTATTTT. Protein: CASELSDTQYF.

The chain is built from TRBV29-1 and TRBJ2-5; D assignment may be TRBD1 or TRBD2 (5 bases each). V was clipped by 6 bases and J by 2 bases, with 19 bases between them. CDR1 and CDR2 from the germline V gene are SQVTM and ANQGSEA. The CDR3 spans 15 residues. The CDR3 region is CSVAPAGTVQETQYF. For the CDR3, the DNA is TGCAGCGTCGCGCCCGCCGGGACGGTACAAGAGACCCAGTACTTC.

The gene calls are TRBV7-3 and TRBJ2-6; D gene uncertain. The V gene's germline CDR1 is SGHTA and CDR2 FQGTGA. This CDR3 region has 14 residues. V was clipped by 5 bases and J by 2 bases, with 7 bases between them. Here the CDR3 reads CASSPEPGANVLTF. CDR3 in DNA: TGTGCCAGCAGCCCCGAGCCTGGGGCCAACGTCCTGACTTTC.

The V and J genes are TRBV29-1 and TRBJ2-7; D might be TRBD1 or TRBD2, each matching 5 bases. The CDR3 spans 14 residues. Per germline, CDR1 SQVTM and CDR2 ANQGSEA. V lost 5 bases to trimming and J lost 0 bases, with 14 bases between them. The CDR3 region is CSVLAMGDSYEQYF. The CDR3 DNA follows: TGCAGCGTTTTAGCCATGGGGGACTCCTACGAGCAGTACTTC.

With regard to this clonotype: A much larger clone is a single base away; this may be a read error. Because the CDR3 is missing its conserved closing phenylalanine or tryptophan, this is likely a read error. The chain links TRBV28 to TRBJ1-2, with D hard to call. From germline, CDR1 is MDHEN and CDR2 SYDVKM. The CDR3 is 14 amino acids. V lost 10 bases and J lost 0, with 15 bases in between. The CDR3 region has the DNA TGTGCCACCACTACACGACCAACTAACTATGGCTACACCCTC. Encoded protein: CATTTRPTNYGYTL.